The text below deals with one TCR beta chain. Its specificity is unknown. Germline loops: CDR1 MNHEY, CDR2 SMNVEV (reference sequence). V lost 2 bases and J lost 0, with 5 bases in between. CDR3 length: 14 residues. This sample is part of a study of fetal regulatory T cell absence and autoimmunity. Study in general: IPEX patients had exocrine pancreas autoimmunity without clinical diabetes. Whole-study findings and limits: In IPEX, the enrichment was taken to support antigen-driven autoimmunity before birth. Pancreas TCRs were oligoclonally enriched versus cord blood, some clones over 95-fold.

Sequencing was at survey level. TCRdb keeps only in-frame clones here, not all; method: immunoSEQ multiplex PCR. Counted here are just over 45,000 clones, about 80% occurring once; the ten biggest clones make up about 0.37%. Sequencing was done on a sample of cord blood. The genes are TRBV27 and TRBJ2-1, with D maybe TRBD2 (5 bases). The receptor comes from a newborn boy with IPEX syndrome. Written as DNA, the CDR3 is TGTGCCAGCAGTTTAGGGAGCTCCTACAATGAGCAGTTCTTC. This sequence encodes CASSLGSSYNEQFF.